This section outlines one T cell receptor (beta chain) sequence together with its context. Each CDR3 protein gets one entry after TCRdb re-called the RT-PCR reads with MiXCR. The table records about 540,000 distinct CDR3 sequences, approximately 20% of them present only once. This sample stems from a study of response to subunit inactivated influenza vaccine. This CDR3 contains 16 residues. V shed 2 bases and J shed 2 bases, with 14 bases lying between them. Germline loops: CDR1 SEHNR, CDR2 FQNEAQ (reference sequence). A further study also used this sample, focusing on T cells expressing NK-cell markers. From that report: It was by 5'RACE template switching with UMIs that TCR beta cDNA was made. Seven of the eight sequenced donors were HCMV-seropositive; one was seronegative. The authors applied an anti-gamma-delta TCR antibody in several experiments, and it restricted sorting to alpha-beta TCR T cells. Similarly, these clonotypes led the CD3+CD56-NKG2C+ fraction as well in a handful of donors.

This sequence joins TRBV7-9 and TRBJ2-3; perhaps TRBD1 as D (5 bases). Source: CD4+ T cells sorted from PBMCs, taken roughly 12 days after vaccination. The source is a man between 50 and 59 years old who received an inactivated influenza vaccine. The CDR3 nucleotides are TGTGCCAGCAGCTTAAGTCAGGGCCGCCTCACAGATACGCAGTATTTT. Translating it yields CASSLSQGRLTDTQYF.